These T cell receptor beta chains were read from a single sample in a study of blood T cells in healthy people across ages. TCRdb recomputed calls from the 5' RACE reads with MiXCR, one row per CDR3 protein. The sample records 780,000 or so distinct CDR3 sequences, roughly 56% being singletons. Sequenced material: blood. The receptors shown here come from a man between 35 and 55 years old in good health. CDR3s include the opening cysteine and the closing phenylalanine or tryptophan. The D gene is left open where the match is weak. Clone size is given for some rows only: seen once, a few or many times, or a class if the clone is expanded.

>15|TRBJ2-7|TRBD2|TRBV9|NA
TGTGCCAGCAGTGAAAGCGGGAGTCAGACCTACGAGCAGTACTTC
CASSESGSQTYEQYF
>17|TRBJ1-2|NA|TRBV7-2|NA
TGTGCCAGCAGCTTAGCATCGGGGGACAAACCAGGGTATGGCTACACCTTC
CASSLASGDKPGYGYTF
>16|TRBJ1-5|TRBD1|TRBV10-3|NA
TGTGCCATCAGTGAAACCGACAGGGCGGGGGGTCAGCCCCAGCATTTT
CAISETDRAGGQPQHF
>16|TRBJ2-1|TRBD1|TRBV11-2|NA
TGTTCCAGCAGCTCCCAGACAGGGAGAGCCTACAATGAGCAGTTCTTC
CSSSSQTGRAYNEQFF
>16|TRBJ2-3|NA|TRBV9|few
TGTGCCAGCAGCGACCCGAGGAGTTTGAGCGCAGATACGCAGTATTTT
CASSDPRSLSADTQYF
>16|TRBJ2-6|NA|TRBV4-1|NA
TGCGCCAGCAGCCAAGAATTTGAGTTTGGGGCCAACGTCCTGACTTTC
CASSQEFEFGANVLTF
>14|TRBJ1-2|NA|TRBV29-1|few
TGCAGCGTTGAACCGGCCCGCGGACCCTATGGCTACACCTTC
CSVEPARGPYGYTF
>15|TRBJ2-7|TRBD1|TRBV27|few
TGTGCCAGCAGTCCACGGACAGGAGTCACCTACGAGCAGTACTTC
CASSPRTGVTYEQYF
>15|TRBJ1-5|NA|TRBV6-1|NA
TGTGCCAGCAGTGAAGGGCAGAGAGGCAATCAGCCCCAGCATTTT
CASSEGQRGNQPQHF
>14|TRBJ2-7|NA|TRBV25-1|NA
TGTGCCAGCAGTGAAACGGTTGCGTCCTACGAGCAGTACTTC
CASSETVASYEQYF
>12|TRBJ1-2|NA|TRBV20-1|NA
TGCAGTGCTAGTCTAGCGGAAGTGAGCTACACCTTC
CSASLAEVSYTF
>16|TRBJ2-2|NA|TRBV12-3/TRBV12-4|many
TGTGCCAGCAGTTGGACCCCGGGTGGTCCCCACGGGGAGCTGTTTTTT
CASSWTPGGPHGELFF
>13|TRBJ2-7|NA|TRBV10-3|NA
TGTGCCAGCGTTTCGACAGCTAACTACGAGCAGTACTTC
CASVSTANYEQYF
>17|TRBJ2-3|NA|TRBV3-1|NA
TGTGCCAGCAGCCCGGGGGCCGGTCAGAGGGATCGAGATACGCAGTATTTT
CASSPGAGQRDRDTQYF
>12|TRBJ2-3|NA|TRBV3-1|NA
TGTGCCAGCAGCCGGCGGATAGATACGCAGTATTTT
CASSRRIDTQYF
>17|TRBJ2-7|NA|TRBV20-1|NA
TGCAGTGCGTCCGGAGGGAACAGGGAAAGGGGAAAATACGAGCAGTACTTC
CSASGGNRERGKYEQYF
>14|TRBJ2-5|TRBD2|TRBV7-2|many
TGTGCCAGCAGCTTAGGGGGGGGACAAGAGACCCAGTACTTC
CASSLGGGQETQYF
>15|TRBJ2-3|NA|TRBV11-2|NA
TGTGCCAGCAGCGGGTACTCGCTTAGCACAGATACGCAGTATTTT
CASSGYSLSTDTQYF
>14|TRBJ1-6|TRBD1|TRBV3-1|NA
TGTGCCAGCGGCGACAGGGGAAATAGGTCACCCCCCCACTTT
CASGDRGNRSPPHF
>12|TRBJ2-4|NA|TRBV20-1|NA
TGCAGTGCTAGAGAAGGTCAGGCGACGCAGTACTTC
CSAREGQATQYF
>15|TRBJ2-3|NA|TRBV29-1|NA
TGCAGCGTTGAAGGTGGTAAGGGCTTAACAGATACGCAGTATTTT
CSVEGGKGLTDTQYF
>15|TRBJ2-7|NA|TRBV4-3|NA
TGCGCCAGCGGCCAAGGGAGTTTTAGCACCTACGAGCAGTACTTC
CASGQGSFSTYEQYF
>13|TRBJ1-5|NA|TRBV24-1|NA
TGTGCCACCAGTGATGAAGGGCGACGGCCCCAGCATTTT
CATSDEGRRPQHF
>15|TRBJ2-3|TRBD1|TRBV7-2|few
TGTGCCAGCAGCCCGGGACAGCATAACACAGATACGCAGTATTTT
CASSPGQHNTDTQYF
>14|TRBJ1-1|NA|TRBV6-5|once
TGTGCCAGCAGTTACTCTGGGGTGAGAACTGAAGCTTTCTTT
CASSYSGVRTEAFF
>14|TRBJ2-3|NA|TRBV12-3/TRBV12-4|NA
TGTGCCAGCAGTTTAACGGGAAGACCAGATACGCAGTATTTT
CASSLTGRPDTQYF
>15|TRBJ2-2|TRBD1|TRBV5-1|NA
TGCGCCAGCAGCGGCCGGGACAGGGGGACCGGGGAGCTGTTTTTT
CASSGRDRGTGELFF
>11|TRBJ1-2|NA|TRBV29-1|NA
TGCAGCGGGGCAACAGCTTATGGCTACACCTTC
CSGATAYGYTF
>15|TRBJ2-1|NA|TRBV28|NA
TGTGCCAGCAGTCGGAAAGGACTGGGGGATTATGAGCAGTTCTTC
CASSRKGLGDYEQFF
>14|TRBJ2-1|TRBD2|TRBV20-1|few
TGCAGTGCTAGGAGACTAGCGGGGCACAATGAGCAGTTCTTC
CSARRLAGHNEQFF
>12|TRBJ2-1|NA|TRBV7-2|NA
TGTGCCAGCAGCCCCCTCTGGGGGGAGCAGTTCTTC
CASSPLWGEQFF
>16|TRBJ2-1|TRBD1|TRBV15|NA
TGTGCCACCAGCAGAGATCTTGGACAGGGGGCTAATGAGCAGTTCTTC
CATSRDLGQGANEQFF
>15|TRBJ2-1|TRBD1|TRBV7-3|NA
TGTGCCAGCAGCCAGGGACAGGGGACCTACAATGAGCAGTTCTTC
CASSQGQGTYNEQFF
>18|TRBJ2-1|NA|TRBV9|once
TGTGCCAGCAGCGTAGCAACTAGGACGCGGAACGAAAAGGCTGAGCAGTTCTTC
CASSVATRTRNEKAEQFF
>13|TRBJ2-5|NA|TRBV27|NA
TGTGCCTCTAGCTCCCTCCTTCAAGAGACCCAGTACTTC
CASSSLLQETQYF
>16|TRBJ1-5|NA|TRBV7-6|NA
TGTGCCAGCAGCTTAGAGCAGGGGTATAGCAATCAGCCCCAGCATTTT
CASSLEQGYSNQPQHF
>14|TRBJ2-5|NA|TRBV4-2|NA
TGTGCCAGCAGCCAAGATACCCTGGGAGAGACCCAGTACTTC
CASSQDTLGETQYF
>18|TRBJ2-6|TRBD1|TRBV27|few
TGTGCCAGCAGGAGATGGGGACAGGGGGCATCTGGGGCCAACGTCCTGACTTTC
CASRRWGQGASGANVLTF
>14|TRBJ1-6|NA|TRBV7-2|NA
TGTGCCAGCAGCTTACCGGGCGGAGGGTCACCCCTCCACTTT
CASSLPGGGSPLHF
>14|TRBJ2-3|TRBD1|TRBV12-3/TRBV12-4|NA
TGTGCCAGCAGACAGGGGATTGCCACAGATACGCAGTATTTT
CASRQGIATDTQYF
>13|TRBJ1-1|NA|TRBV7-8|NA
TGTGCCAGCAGCTTAAGTATGAACACTGAAGCTTTCTTT
CASSLSMNTEAFF
>16|TRBJ2-5|TRBD2|TRBV3-1|NA
TGTGCCAGCAGCCAAGGTGCTAGCGGGGGGCGAGAGACCCAGTACTTC
CASSQGASGGRETQYF
>13|TRBJ2-5|TRBD1|TRBV6-6|many
TGTGCCAGCAGCTGGACAGGGAGAGAGACCCAGTACTTC
CASSWTGRETQYF
>14|TRBJ2-3|TRBD1|TRBV7-9|NA
TGTGCCAGCAGCTCGACAGGGGCCAGGGATACGCAGTATTTT
CASSSTGARDTQYF
>15|TRBJ2-7|TRBD2|TRBV13|NA
TGTGCCAGCAGCTCCCAGCGGGAGGGCCTCTACGAGCAGTACTTC
CASSSQREGLYEQYF
>14|TRBJ2-1|NA|TRBV6-1|NA
TGTGCCAGCATGAATCTGGGGCCCTACAATGAGCAGTTCTTC
CASMNLGPYNEQFF
>15|TRBJ2-7|NA|TRBV5-5|NA
TGTGCCAGCAGCTTGGTGACAGGTATCTCCTACGAGCAGTACTTC
CASSLVTGISYEQYF
>15|TRBJ1-1|TRBD1|TRBV29-1|NA
TGCAGCGTTCGCCTGGGGACAGTTATAAAAGCTGAAGCTTTCTTT
CSVRLGTVIKAEAFF
>10|TRBJ1-1|NA|TRBV7-2|NA
TGTGCCAGCATGAACACTGAAGCTTTCTTT
CASMNTEAFF
>16|TRBJ2-3|TRBD1|TRBV24-1|NA
TGTGCCACCAGTGATACAGGGACAGGGGATCGGGATACGCAGTATTTT
CATSDTGTGDRDTQYF
>17|TRBJ2-3|NA|TRBV7-9|few
TGTGCCAGCAGCTTATCTTCCGCGGGTCCTAGCACAGATACGCAGTATTTT
CASSLSSAGPSTDTQYF
>14|TRBJ2-1|TRBD2|TRBV14|NA
TGTGCCAGCACCGGGACTAGCGGCTACAATGAGCAGTTCTTC
CASTGTSGYNEQFF
>16|TRBJ1-4|NA|TRBV10-3|NA
TGTGCCATCAGTGATCCAGCGACAGGAGCGAATGAAAAACTGTTTTTT
CAISDPATGANEKLFF
>16|TRBJ2-5|TRBD1|TRBV5-1|NA
TGCGCCAGCAGCTTGATAGACAGGGGGCTGGAGGAGACCCAGTACTTC
CASSLIDRGLEETQYF
>12|TRBJ2-7|NA|TRBV21-1|NA
TGTGCCAGCAGCAAGGTTACCGACGAGCAGTACTTC
CASSKVTDEQYF
>15|TRBJ2-2|NA|TRBV6-4|NA
TGTGCCAGCAGAGATCAGGGAAGGGAAACCGGGGAGCTGTTTTTT
CASRDQGRETGELFF
>16|TRBJ2-5|TRBD2|TRBV6-1|NA
TGTGCCAGCAGGCCACCCACGTTAGCGGGCCTAGAGACCCAGTACTTC
CASRPPTLAGLETQYF
>11|TRBJ2-1|NA|TRBV27|NA
TGTGCCAGCAGTTTACATGACGTGCAGTTCTTC
CASSLHDVQFF
>17|TRBJ2-6|NA|TRBV7-2|few
TGTGCCAGCACCCTCGGCAGGAACGGCTCTGGGGCCAACGTCCTGACTTTC
CASTLGRNGSGANVLTF
>14|TRBJ1-1|NA|TRBV5-1|few
TGCGCCAGCAGCCCCACCGTCGGGTACACTGAAGCTTTCTTT
CASSPTVGYTEAFF